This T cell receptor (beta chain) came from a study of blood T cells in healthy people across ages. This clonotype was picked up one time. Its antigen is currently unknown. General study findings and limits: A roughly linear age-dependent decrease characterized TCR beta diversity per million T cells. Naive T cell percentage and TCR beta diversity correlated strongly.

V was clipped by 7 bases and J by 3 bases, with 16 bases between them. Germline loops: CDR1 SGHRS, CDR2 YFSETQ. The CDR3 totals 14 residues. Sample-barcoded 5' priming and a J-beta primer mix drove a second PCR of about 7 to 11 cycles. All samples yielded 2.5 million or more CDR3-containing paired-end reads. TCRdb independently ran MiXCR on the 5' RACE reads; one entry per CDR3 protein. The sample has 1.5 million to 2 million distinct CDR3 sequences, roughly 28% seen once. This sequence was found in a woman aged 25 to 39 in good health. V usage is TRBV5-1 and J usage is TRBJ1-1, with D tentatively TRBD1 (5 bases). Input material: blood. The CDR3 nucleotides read TGCGCCAGCGGCCCTATCTTGGGGGACACTGAAGCTTTCTTT. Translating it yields CASGPILGDTEAFF. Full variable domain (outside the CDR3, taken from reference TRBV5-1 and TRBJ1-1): KAGVTQTPRYLIKTRGQQVTLSCSPISGHRSVSWYQQTPGQGLQFLFEYFSETQRNKGNFPGRFSGRQFSNSRSEMNVSTLELGDSALYLCASGPILGDTEAFFGQGTRLTVV.